This note documents a single T cell receptor beta chain sequence. This specimen belongs to a study of early T cells in non-severe SARS-CoV-2 infection. TCRdb fed the 5' RACE reads into MiXCR, producing one record per CDR3 protein. The data contain 25,000 to 35,000 distinct CDR3 sequences, about 5.2% of them seen just once; the ten biggest clones take up approximately 3.5%. The sequenced material came from whole blood. This receptor was obtained from an adult who was a healthcare worker with PCR-confirmed SARS-CoV-2 infection or an uninfected control (not recorded which).

CDR3 sequence (DNA): TGCGCCAGCAGCCAAGACGGGAAGAGCTCTGGGGCCAACGTCCTGACTTTC. Translation gives CASSQDGKSSGANVLTF. V usage is TRBV4-3 and J usage is TRBJ2-6, with D perhaps TRBD2 (5 bases). From germline, CDR1 is LGHNA and CDR2 YSLEER. Between the trimmed V and J ends, which lost 0 bases and 0 bases, there was a span of 9 bases. The CDR3 is 17 residues long.